Sequencing of this TCR beta chain was carried out in a study of PD-1 blockade in classical Hodgkin lymphoma. Whole-study results and caveats: Healthy donors were reported to have higher baseline TCR diversity than newly diagnosed patients. The authors excluded patients who started nivolumab under 1 year after ASCT. Those achieving complete response showed baseline diversity like newly diagnosed patients.

Each patient relapsed following autologous stem cell transplantation, and prior brentuximab vedotin exposure differed. About this clone: Its antigen is as yet unknown.

Using immunoSEQ multiplex PCR, the repertoire was profiled, and TCRdb retains in-frame clones only, with some absent. The table includes roughly 6,800 clones, 60% to 85% detected once. Germline V gene sequence: CDR1 MDHEN, CDR2 SYDVKM. The CDR3 spans 15 residues. The V and J ends lost 4 bases and 5 bases, in that order; junction bases with no gene match: 6. The chain recombines TRBV28 with TRBJ2-3, with 10 bases fitting TRBD1. The source was peripheral blood mononuclear cells (PBMCs), collected before the second cycle of nivolumab. The TCR was taken from a human donor with classical Hodgkin lymphoma. CDR3 DNA: TGTGCCAGCAGTTCTATTGGGACAGGGGAAGATACGCAGTATTTT. It yields the protein CASSSIGTGEDTQYF.